This TCR beta chain was recovered during a study of T cell responses to AZD1222 COVID-19 vaccine. Overall study results and limits: Spike-specific TCR breadth and depth grew following two AZD1222 doses. Spike-wide vaccine-associated CD4 TCRs dominated at 160-218 and 743-854. Sampling captured repertoires only after the peak T cell response. Possibly, clonal diversity was underestimated; donors were largely white British and included more females.

Germline CDR1 LGHDT, CDR2 YNNKEL (reference sequence). V lost 0 bases and J 1 base, leaving 15 bases between the germline ends. The CDR3 loop spans 17 amino acids. Concerning this clone itself: Its specificity is unknown.

The table came from immunoSEQ multiplex PCR; TCRdb's copy has only in-frame clones and leaves some out. This sample has some 150,000 clones, with approximately 90% found just once. The V and J genes are TRBV3-1 (or the pseudogene TRBV3-2) and TRBJ2-5; D possibly uses TRBD1 or TRBD2 (6 bases each). The source material was peripheral blood, sampled after recovery from COVID-19. The receptor was isolated from an adult who had recovered from COVID-19. The CDR3 region is CASSQDIVGGSQETQYF. The CDR3 DNA reads TGTGCCAGCAGCCAAGATATAGTCGGGGGCTCCCAAGAGACCCAGTACTTC.